These 5 T cell receptor beta chains came from one sample sequenced in a study of radiation and T cells in renal cell carcinoma. Repertoires were generated with immunoSEQ multiplex PCR, while TCRdb's copy carries only in-frame clones and drops some. The table records around 16,000 clones, roughly 45% of them present only once. Treatment defined: 15 Gy SBRT to primary tumor, nephrectomy 4 weeks later. Here the sequenced sample was tumor tissue, taken from a patient whose treatment included radiotherapy and nephrectomy. The receptors were sampled from a woman in her sixties or seventies with renal cell carcinoma.

J is TRBJ1-1 and V is TRBV15; 8 bases are a match to TRBD1. Germline V CDR1 and CDR2: LNHNV, YYDKDF (reference sequence). After removal of 1 base from V and 1 base from J, the junction contained 2 bases not matched to a gene. CDR3 length equals 15 residues. The CDR3 DNA is TGTGCCACCAGCAGAGGGACAGGGACGAACACTGAAGCTTTCTTT. This gives the protein CATSRGTGTNTEAFF.

This sequence joins TRBV6-5 and TRBJ2-1; unclear D gene. Germline V gene data show CDR1 as MNHEY and CDR2 as SVGAGI. V was cut by 2 bases and J by 6 bases, with 8 bases left in between. The CDR3 is made up of 13 amino acids. The CDR3 DNA reads TGTGCCAGCAGTTACAGCCGGAGCAATGAGCAGTTCTTC. This encodes CASSYSRSNEQFF.

In the case of this clone: This may be a read error: a much more frequent sequence differs by one nucleotide. The chain has TRBV5-1 and TRBJ2-5; TRBD1 might be the D (5 bases). CDR1 and CDR2 from the germline V gene are SGHRS and YFSETQ. V gave up 3 bases and J gave up 4 bases, with 19 bases separating them. This CDR3 region has 16 residues. The CDR3 coding sequence is TGCGCCAGCAGCTCTGACAGAGCCAGGATAGGAGAGACCCAGTACTTC. Amino acids: CASSSDRARIGETQYF. The full variable domain, in which reference TRBV5-1 and TRBJ2-5 provide the parts outside the CDR3, is KAGVTQTPRYLIKTRGQQVTLSCSPISGHRSVSWYQQTPGQGLQFLFEYFSETQRNKGNFPGRFSGRQFSNSRSEMNVSTLELGDSALYLCASSSDRARIGETQYFGPGTRLLVL.

The chain recombines TRBV5-1 with TRBJ1-2; 7 bases map to TRBD1. CDR1 is SGHRS and CDR2 is YFSETQ in the germline V gene. V was clipped by 3 bases and J by 6 bases; unmatched bases: 2. The CDR3 runs to 12 residues. CDR3 amino acids: CASSSTGNGYTF. For the CDR3, the DNA is TGCGCCAGCAGCTCGACAGGGAATGGCTACACCTTC.

This clone was observed a single time. J is TRBJ1-1 and V is TRBV2, with D unclear. Germline V gene sequence: CDR1 SNHLY, CDR2 FYNNEI. V shed 3 bases and J shed 7 bases, with 9 bases lying between them. This CDR3 is 12 amino acids long. CDR3 sequence: CASSERFVEAFF. DNA for the CDR3: TGTGCCAGCAGTGAGAGGTTTGTTGAAGCTTTCTTT.